This is a list of T cell receptor beta chains from one sample in a study of T cells in Graves' hyperthyroidism and ophthalmopathy. TCRdb re-derived calls from the multiplex PCR reads in MiXCR, one entry per CDR3 protein. Among over 250,000 distinct CDR3 sequences listed, more than 15% were seen once. Sequencing input: blood. The receptors here all came from a woman between 55 and 75 years old with Graves' ophthalmopathy. Each CDR3 is given with its conserved first and last residue. D genes are given only for firm matches. Rows may omit the clone size; those that give it use once, few, many or a size class.

d_call j_call v_call clone_size cdr3_nt cdr3_aa
TRBD1 TRBJ2-2 TRBV4-2 NA TGTGCCAGCAGCCCGCTGACAGGGGGGAAGGGGGAGCTGTTTTTT CASSPLTGGKGELFF
NA TRBJ1-1 TRBV20-1 many TGCAGTACAAACGCTAGGAGGACATCTATCATGTGGAACACTGAAGCTTTCTTT CSTNARRTSIMWNTEAFF
TRBD1 TRBJ1-6 TRBV20-1 few TGCAGTGCTGCCGGGACAGGGTTCTTATCCTATAATTCACCCCTCCACTTT CSAAGTGFLSYNSPLHF
NA TRBJ2-7 TRBV4-1 many TGCGCCAGCAGCCAAGAGCCGGGGTCCTACGAGCAGTACTTC CASSQEPGSYEQYF
NA TRBJ1-2 TRBV28 many TGTGCCAGCAGTCTCCTCCCCACGCGGGACTATGGCTACACCTTC CASSLLPTRDYGYTF
NA TRBJ1-4 TRBV19 NA TGTGCCAGTTCACACAGGGCCTCCGTTGAAAAACTGTTTTTT CASSHRASVEKLFF
TRBD1 TRBJ1-1 TRBV5-4 few TGTGCCAGCAGCCCATACCGGGGACAGGGCACTGAAGCTTTCTTT CASSPYRGQGTEAFF
NA TRBJ1-1 TRBV6-5 many TGTGCCAGCAGTTACGTCCGGGGAAACACTGAAGCTTTCTTT CASSYVRGNTEAFF
TRBD1 TRBJ2-3 TRBV5-1 few TGCGCCAGCAGATACACAGGGGGCGTTGCGGGCACAGATACGCAGTATTTT CASRYTGGVAGTDTQYF
TRBD2 TRBJ2-1 TRBV5-6 few TGTGCCAGCAGCTTACTAGCGGGAGGGAATGAGCAGTTCTTC CASSLLAGGNEQFF
NA TRBJ2-5 TRBV7-2 many TGTGCCAGCACAGGTAGAAGAAGTGAGACCCAGTACTTC CASTGRRSETQYF
NA TRBJ1-1 TRBV6-1 many TGTGCCAGCAGCCAACGAGGGGGGCACACTGAAGCTTTCTTT CASSQRGGHTEAFF
NA TRBJ1-5 TRBV19 many TGTGCCAGTAGTTCTCAACCTCAGGGCAATCAGCCCCAGCATTTT CASSSQPQGNQPQHF
NA TRBJ1-5 TRBV6-1 many TGTGCCAGCAGCACCTGGGACGGGGGCAATCAGCCCCAGCATTTT CASSTWDGGNQPQHF
NA TRBJ1-1 TRBV20-1 many TGCAGCGCCTACAGGTTGAACACTGAAGCTTTCTTT CSAYRLNTEAFF
TRBD2 TRBJ2-5 TRBV7-8 many TGTGCCAGCAGCCCATTAGCACGGGAACTAGCGGGCGCCAAGGAGACCCAGTACTTC CASSPLARELAGAKETQYF
NA TRBJ1-6 TRBV3-1 many TGTGCCAGCAGCCAAACTCGCGGGAGCAGATCGAATTCACCCCTCCACTTT CASSQTRGSRSNSPLHF